Shown below are 28 T cell receptor beta chains from a single sample sequenced in a study of T-cell memory formation after mild COVID-19. Via MiXCR, TCRdb re-called the 5' RACE reads, giving one row per CDR3 protein. The table shows a few hundred thousand distinct CDR3 sequences, with around 24% occurring only once. Sequenced material: PBMCs or a T cell subset sorted from them (not recorded which). The receptors stem from an adult woman who had mild COVID-19 (a few samples of this study predate the infection). Cell type and time point are not known.

This clonotype appeared a few times. This chain joins TRBV6-5 and TRBJ2-1; 11 bases fit TRBD2. The CDR3 sequence is 15 residues long. Germline V gene data show CDR1 as MNHEY and CDR2 as SVGAGI. J was trimmed by 8 bases and V by 1 base; bases with no gene match: 4. The CDR3 DNA sequence: TGTGCCAGCAGTTACTATAGCGGGGGGGCGGATGAGCAGTTCTTC. It encodes CASSYYSGGADEQFF.

The chain joins TRBV27 to TRBJ1-2; 11 bases agree with TRBD1. The CDR3 extends over 16 amino acids. The ends lost 2 bases at V and 5 bases at J; junction bases unmatched: 7. Per the germline V gene, CDR1 is MNHEY and CDR2 is SMNVEV (reference sequence). The CDR3 here is CASSLRGQGGIYGYTF. DNA of the CDR3: TGTGCCAGCAGTTTACGGGGACAGGGGGGCATTTATGGCTACACCTTC.

The V call is TRBV2, the J call TRBJ2-7, with 10 positions matching TRBD2. The CDR3 loop spans 16 amino acids. The germline CDR1 and CDR2 sequences are SNHLY and FYNNEI. The trim removed 3 bases at V and 4 bases at J, leaving 9 bases unmatched. This CDR3 is CASSEGVGLAVYEQYF. CDR3 coding DNA: TGTGCCAGCAGTGAGGGCGTAGGACTAGCGGTATACGAGCAGTACTTC.

The V gene is TRBV20-1, the J gene TRBJ2-4; 7 bases line up with TRBD2. The trim removed 0 bases at V and 7 bases at J, leaving 9 bases unmatched. In germline, CDR1 is DFQATT, CDR2 SNEGSKA (reference sequence). The CDR3 extends over 15 amino acids. This chain's CDR3 is CSARDWTGGLNIQYF. CDR3 nucleotide sequence: TGCAGTGCTAGAGATTGGACGGGAGGTTTGAACATTCAGTACTTC.

This clonotype showed up just a few times. V gene TRBV19 combines with J gene TRBJ2-7, with 7 bases fitting TRBD2. After removal of 10 bases from V and 6 bases from J, the junction contained 9 bases not matched to a gene. Germline CDR1 reads LNHDA; CDR2 reads SQIVND (reference sequence). The CDR3 runs 12 residues. This chain's CDR3 is CATSGGPREQYF. The DNA for the CDR3 is TGTGCCACCTCGGGAGGTCCGCGCGAGCAGTACTTC.

This clonotype was counted only a few times. The chain is built from TRBV24-1 and TRBJ2-2, with 8 bases lining up with TRBD1. The germline gives CDR1 KGHDR, CDR2 SFDVKD. V lost 2 bases and J lost 2; bases outside the gene matches: 3. This CDR3 contains 16 residues. This CDR3 reads CATSDWSGGNTGELFF. As DNA, the CDR3 is TGTGCCACCAGTGATTGGTCAGGGGGCAACACCGGGGAGCTGTTTTTT.

V gene TRBV3-1 combines with J gene TRBJ2-7; D is uncertain. The V end was cut by 4 bases, the J end by 2 bases, with 9 bases between. The CDR3 runs 13 residues. Germline CDR1 is LGHDT and CDR2 is YNNKEL (reference sequence). The CDR3 region has the DNA TGTGCCAGCAGCCGGACGGAGACCTACGAGCAGTACTTC. Encoded protein: CASSRTETYEQYF.

Here the CDR3 reads CASKITGYGYTF. In DNA, the CDR3 is TGTGCCAGCAAAATTACCGGCTATGGCTACACCTTC. V usage is TRBV2 and J usage is TRBJ1-2; D not certain. There are 12 residues in the CDR3. V lost 7 bases, J lost 4 bases, and 10 bases lay in between. Germline V gives CDR1 SNHLY, CDR2 FYNNEI.

The chain couples TRBV7-2 to TRBJ1-4; D may be TRBD1 (6 bases). The germline V gene encodes CDR1 SGHTA and CDR2 FQGNSA. The CDR3 is 14 amino acids. The germline V and J ends were trimmed by 4 bases and 3 bases, with 9 bases remaining between them. The CDR3 is CASSSGAANEKLFF. CDR3 DNA: TGTGCCAGCAGCTCAGGGGCAGCTAATGAAAAACTGTTTTTT. Together with reference TRBV7-2 and TRBJ1-4, the CDR3 gives the full variable domain: GAGVSQSPSNKVTEKGKDVELRCDPISGHTALYWYRQSLGQGLEFLIYFQGNSAPDKSGLPSDRFSAERTGGSVSTLTIQRTQQEDSAVYLCASSSGAANEKLFFGSGTQLSVL.

The table lists this clonotype with a few counts. The J gene is TRBJ2-7, the V gene TRBV7-9; 7 nucleotides match TRBD1. Per the germline V gene, CDR1 is SEHNR and CDR2 is FQNEAQ (reference sequence). V dropped 3 bases and J dropped 5; count of bases not matched to a gene: 4. This CDR3 region has 13 residues. CDR3 region: CASSFNRGNEQYF. CDR3 bases: TGTGCCAGCAGCTTTAACAGGGGCAACGAGCAGTACTTC.

This clonotype showed up just a few times. V is TRBV5-5 and J is TRBJ1-4; D gene unclear. Germline CDR1 reads SGHKS; CDR2 reads YYEKEE (reference sequence). Trimming cost V 4 bases and J 2 bases, with 15 bases left between them. The CDR3 spans 16 residues. As DNA, the CDR3 is TGTGCCAGCAGCCGGCGGGCGGCCACTACTAATGAAAAACTGTTTTTT. Its protein is CASSRRAATTNEKLFF. The full variable domain, with the rest looked up from reference TRBV5-5 and TRBJ1-4, is DAGVTQSPTHLIKTRGQQVTLRCSPISGHKSVSWYQQVLGQGPQFIFQYYEKEERGRGNFPDRFSARQFPNYSSELNVNALLLGDSALYLCASSRRAATTNEKLFFGSGTQLSVL.

The chain uses TRBV7-9 and TRBJ1-5, with D tentatively TRBD1 (6 bases). The CDR3 is 12 residues long. The germline CDR1 and CDR2 sequences are SEHNR and FQNEAQ (reference sequence). Trimming pared 6 bases from V and 9 bases from J, leaving 12 bases between. The CDR3 sequence is CASSYIGGPQHF. The CDR3 DNA sequence: TGTGCCAGCAGTTACATAGGGGGGCCCCAGCATTTT.

The chain is built from TRBV20-1 and TRBJ1-6; 10 positions match TRBD1. The CDR3 loop spans 13 amino acids. V lost 8 bases and J lost 10; bases outside the gene matches: 8. Germline CDR1 is DFQATT and CDR2 is SNEGSKA (reference sequence). The CDR3: CSTRQGAASPLHF. The CDR3 DNA follows: TGCAGTACTCGACAGGGGGCGGCATCACCCCTCCACTTT.

The chain has TRBV7-9 and TRBJ2-7; 14 bases align to TRBD2. This CDR3 spans 18 amino acids. Germline assignment: CDR1 SEHNR and CDR2 FQNEAQ (reference sequence). V was clipped by 4 bases and J by 1 base; unmatched bases: 9. The CDR3 DNA follows: TGTGCCAGCAGCTCTGGGACTAGCGGGAGTCTACGGTCCTACGAGCAGTACTTC. As protein: CASSSGTSGSLRSYEQYF. Complete variable domain (other parts from reference TRBV7-9 and TRBJ2-7): DTGVSQNPRHKITKRGQNVTFRCDPISEHNRLYWYRQTLGQGPEFLTYFQNEAQLEKSRLLSDRFSAERPKGSFSTLEIQRTEQGDSAMYLCASSSGTSGSLRSYEQYFGPGTRLTVT.

This chain uses TRBV25-1 with TRBJ1-2, with D possibly being TRBD1 (5 bases). The CDR3 length is 14 residues. Trimming cost V 3 bases and J 5 bases, with 13 bases left between them. Germline lookup yields CDR1 MGHDK and CDR2 SYGVNS. The CDR3 sequence: CASSDRGRWYGYTF. The CDR3 nucleotides read TGTGCCAGCAGTGATAGGGGACGGTGGTATGGCTACACCTTC.

The chain employs TRBV11-2 and TRBJ2-2, with D possibly TRBD2 on 5 matching bases. The CDR3 loop spans 17 amino acids. The V end lost 5 bases, the J end lost 8 bases, and 24 bases lay between the germline ends. Looked up from germline, CDR1 is SGHAT and CDR2 is FQNNGV. The CDR3 nucleotides read TGTGCCAGCAGCCCACCCCGGGCTAGCCGATTTCCAGGGGAGCTGTTTTTT. Its protein is CASSPPRASRFPGELFF.

V is TRBV10-3 and J is TRBJ1-1; D uncertain. Germline CDR1 ENHRY, CDR2 SYGVKD. Trimming cost V 0 bases and J 2 bases, with 10 bases left between them. The CDR3 length is 15 residues. The CDR3 region is CAISESAGLNTEAFF. In nucleotides, the CDR3 is TGTGCCATCAGTGAGTCGGCAGGACTTAACACTGAAGCTTTCTTT.

This clonotype appeared a few times. The V call is TRBV6-6, the J call TRBJ2-3; possible D gene TRBD2, 5 bases. Between the trimmed V and J ends, which lost 5 bases and 2 bases, there was a span of 11 bases. The CDR3 loop spans 14 amino acids. Germline CDR1 reads MNHNY; CDR2 reads SVGAGI (reference sequence). The CDR3 nucleotides are TGTGCCAGCAGTCGGCGGGTATTCACAGATACGCAGTATTTT. The encoded protein is CASSRRVFTDTQYF.

The chain couples TRBV20-1 to TRBJ2-4; the match to TRBD1 covers 9 bases. The CDR3 sequence is 12 residues long. V lost 5 bases to trimming and J lost 12 bases; unmatched junction nucleotides: 8. The V gene's germline CDR1 is DFQATT and CDR2 SNEGSKA (reference sequence). CDR3: CSAGGQGTTQYF. In DNA, the CDR3 is TGCAGTGCTGGCGGACAGGGGACGACTCAGTACTTC.

The genes are TRBV19 and TRBJ2-1; 9 nucleotides agree with TRBD1. There are 16 residues in the CDR3. The ends lost 3 bases at V and 9 bases at J; junction bases unmatched: 12. Germline CDR1 LNHDA, CDR2 SQIVND (reference sequence). CDR3 residues: CASSMLSNRGLGEQFF. The DNA of the CDR3 is TGTGCCAGTAGTATGTTATCGAACAGGGGGCTGGGTGAGCAGTTCTTC.

This clonotype was counted only a few times. The rearrangement joins TRBV24-1 to TRBJ2-1; D is perhaps TRBD2 (5 bases). Germline CDR1 and CDR2: KGHDR and SFDVKD. Trimming removed 2 bases from V and 5 bases from J, with 9 bases in between. This CDR3 contains 14 residues. The CDR3 sequence: CATSDYNGDNEQFF. CDR3 DNA: TGTGCCACCAGTGATTATAACGGGGACAATGAGCAGTTCTTC.

This clonotype was recorded a few times. J is TRBJ2-3 and V is TRBV6-2 or TRBV6-3, with D maybe TRBD2 (6 bases). Germline CDR1 MNHEY, CDR2 SVGEGT. V was clipped by 1 base and J by 4 bases, with 9 bases between them. The CDR3 has 14 amino acids. CDR3 DNA: TGTGCCAGCAGTTACTGGAGGGGCTCAGATACGCAGTATTTT. This translates into CASSYWRGSDTQYF.

This clonotype came up a few times. V and J are TRBV30 and TRBJ2-7; 13 nucleotides match TRBD2. The CDR3 spans 14 residues. V lost 5 bases to trimming and J lost 5 bases; unmatched junction nucleotides: 6. Germline-derived CDR1 and CDR2 are GTSNPN and SVGIG (reference sequence). The CDR3 reads CAWGTSGTRNEQYF. CDR3 DNA: TGTGCCTGGGGGACTAGCGGGACTAGAAACGAGCAGTACTTC.

This clonotype has a handful of counts. The rearrangement joins TRBV11-2 to TRBJ2-5; TRBD1 might be the D (6 bases). V lost 5 bases to trimming and J lost 1 base, with 20 bases between them. The CDR3 is 17 amino acids. The germline V gene has CDR1 SGHAT and CDR2 FQNNGV. The CDR3 DNA reads as TGTGCCAGCAGCCCCGCCCTACTCGACAGGTTCCAAGAGACCCAGTACTTC. As protein: CASSPALLDRFQETQYF.

The rearrangement joins TRBV5-4 to TRBJ2-1; weak D call: TRBD2 (6 bases). V dropped 8 bases and J dropped 5 bases, with 11 bases sitting between them. Germline V lookup: CDR1 SGHNT, CDR2 YYREEE (reference sequence). The CDR3 spans 12 residues. DNA for the CDR3: TGTGCCAGTGGGGACTTCAACAATGAGCAGTTCTTC. This gives the protein CASGDFNNEQFF. The complete variable domain, with remaining parts taken from reference TRBV5-4 and TRBJ2-1, reads ETGVTQSPTHLIKTRGQQVTLRCSSQSGHNTVSWYQQALGQGPQFIFQYYREEENGRGNFPPRFSGLQFPNYSSELNVNALELDDSALYLCASGDFNNEQFFGPGTRLTVL.

In its sample, this clonotype was seen a few times. The chain employs TRBV5-1 and TRBJ1-2, with D perhaps TRBD1 (5 bases). V was pared by 4 bases and J by 1 base, with 14 bases between. Germline loops: CDR1 SGHRS, CDR2 YFSETQ. The CDR3 contains 15 residues. This CDR3 reads CASSVQVGGNYGYTF. The CDR3 nucleotides read TGCGCCAGCAGCGTACAGGTTGGGGGTAACTATGGCTACACCTTC.

The V call is TRBV20-1, the J call TRBJ1-6; maybe TRBD1 (5 bases). The V and J ends lost 6 bases and 7 bases respectively, with 13 bases between them. The germline CDR1 and CDR2 sequences are DFQATT and SNEGSKA (reference sequence). The CDR3 has 13 residues. CDR3 nucleotide sequence: TGCAGTGCCTTTGGGGGGATCAATTCACCCCTCCACTTT. This translates into CSAFGGINSPLHF.

The V call is TRBV29-1, the J call TRBJ2-2; D is possibly TRBD2 (5 bases). Trimming removed 2 bases at V and 5 bases at J, with 9 bases between. In germline, CDR1 is SQVTM, CDR2 ANQGSEA. This CDR3 is built from 13 residues. The CDR3 nucleotides are TGCAGCGTTGAAAGGACTGAGACCGGGGAGCTGTTTTTT. This sequence encodes CSVERTETGELFF.